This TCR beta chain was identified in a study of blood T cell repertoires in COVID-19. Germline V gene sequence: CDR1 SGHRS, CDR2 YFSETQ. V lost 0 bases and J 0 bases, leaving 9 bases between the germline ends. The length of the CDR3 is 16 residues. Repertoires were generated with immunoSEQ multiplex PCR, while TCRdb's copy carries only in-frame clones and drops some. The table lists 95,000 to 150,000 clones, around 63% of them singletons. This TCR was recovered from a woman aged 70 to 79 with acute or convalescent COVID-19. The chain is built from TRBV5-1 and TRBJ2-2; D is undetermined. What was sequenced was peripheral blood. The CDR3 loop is CASSLGYTSNTGELFF. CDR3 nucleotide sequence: TGCGCCAGCAGCTTGGGTTACACCTCGAACACCGGGGAGCTGTTTTTT. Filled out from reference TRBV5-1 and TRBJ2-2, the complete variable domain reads KAGVTQTPRYLIKTRGQQVTLSCSPISGHRSVSWYQQTPGQGLQFLFEYFSETQRNKGNFPGRFSGRQFSNSRSEMNVSTLELGDSALYLCASSLGYTSNTGELFFGEGSRLTVL.